This TCR beta chain originates from a study of Ad26.COV2.S vaccination and SARS-CoV-2 variants. Study-wide context: It was the COV1001 Ad26.COV2.S trial arm that included the donor. Ad26.COV2.S shots went into the muscle once or twice, 56 days apart.

Treatment indicated: 15 to 20 received Ad26.COV2.S at low or high dose, single or two shots; about 5 received placebo; per-sample allocation not given. Sampling was done on day 63 after the first vaccine or placebo injection. The vaccine delivered Wuhan-strain SARS-CoV-2 spike through an Ad26 vector. Details on this clone: Its antigen is unknown.

This table comes from immunoSEQ multiplex PCR, and its TCRdb copy is limited to in-frame clones, with some not included. The sample yields about 420,000 clones, more than 75% seen once. Findings of the study overall: With respect to non-spike TCR breadth, vaccine and placebo recipients were similar.

The receptor's source is a person between 18 and 65 years old who received the Ad26.COV2.S COVID-19 vaccine or a placebo. The sample in question was peripheral blood, obtained in a trial of Ad26.COV2.S vaccine versus placebo.

In nucleotides, the CDR3 is TGTGCCAGCACTTATGGACAAGCCTACGAGCAGTACTTC. Translating it yields CASTYGQAYEQYF. The genes are TRBV6-2 or TRBV6-3 and TRBJ2-7; possible D gene TRBD1, 5 bases. V was trimmed by 7 bases and J by 2 bases, leaving 12 bases between them. Germline V lookup: CDR1 MNHEY, CDR2 SVGEGT. The CDR3 has 13 residues.